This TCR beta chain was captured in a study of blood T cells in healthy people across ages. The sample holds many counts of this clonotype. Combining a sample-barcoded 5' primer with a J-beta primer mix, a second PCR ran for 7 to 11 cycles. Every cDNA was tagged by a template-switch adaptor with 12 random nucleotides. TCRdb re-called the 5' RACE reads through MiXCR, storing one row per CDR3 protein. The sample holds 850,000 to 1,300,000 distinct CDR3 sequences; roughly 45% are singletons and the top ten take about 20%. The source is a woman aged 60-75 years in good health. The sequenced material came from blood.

The CDR3 sequence is CASKTGQRSEQYF. The DNA for the CDR3 is TGTGCCAGCAAGACCGGACAGCGGTCCGAGCAGTACTTC. The chain couples TRBV28 to TRBJ2-4, with D maybe TRBD1 (6 bases). The J call could be wrong; TRBJ2-7 is a better fit for the DNA end. The CDR3 loop spans 13 amino acids. CDR1 is MDHEN and CDR2 is SYDVKM in the germline V gene.